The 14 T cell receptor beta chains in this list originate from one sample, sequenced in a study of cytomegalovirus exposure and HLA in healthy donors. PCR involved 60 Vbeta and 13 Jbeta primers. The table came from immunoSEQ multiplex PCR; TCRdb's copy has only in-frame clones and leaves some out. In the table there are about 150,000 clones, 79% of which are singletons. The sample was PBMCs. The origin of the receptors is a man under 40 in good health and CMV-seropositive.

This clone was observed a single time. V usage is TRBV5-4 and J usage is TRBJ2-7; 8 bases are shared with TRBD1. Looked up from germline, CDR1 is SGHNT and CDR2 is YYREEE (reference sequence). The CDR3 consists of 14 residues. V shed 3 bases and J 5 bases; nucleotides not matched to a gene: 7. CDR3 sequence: CASSSGPTGDEQYF. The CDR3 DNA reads TGTGCCAGCAGCTCCGGACCGACAGGGGACGAGCAGTACTTC.

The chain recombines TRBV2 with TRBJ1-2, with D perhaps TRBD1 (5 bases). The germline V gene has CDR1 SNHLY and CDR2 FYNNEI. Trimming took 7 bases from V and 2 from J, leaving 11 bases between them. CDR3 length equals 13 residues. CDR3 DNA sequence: TGTGCCAGCATGATAGGGGAAAACTATGGCTACACCTTC. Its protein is CASMIGENYGYTF.

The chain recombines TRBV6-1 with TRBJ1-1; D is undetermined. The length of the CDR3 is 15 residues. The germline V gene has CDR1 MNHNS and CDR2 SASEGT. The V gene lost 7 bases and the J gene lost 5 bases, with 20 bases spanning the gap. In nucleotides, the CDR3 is TGTGCCAGCAAAAGCCAGGTAGGGCCGGGGACTGAAGCTTTCTTT. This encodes CASKSQVGPGTEAFF.

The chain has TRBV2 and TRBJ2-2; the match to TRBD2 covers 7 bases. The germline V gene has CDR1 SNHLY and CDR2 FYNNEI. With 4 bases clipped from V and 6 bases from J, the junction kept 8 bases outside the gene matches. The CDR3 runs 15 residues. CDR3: CASSGSAGVAGELFF. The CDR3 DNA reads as TGTGCCAGCAGTGGTAGTGCGGGGGTGGCCGGGGAGCTGTTTTTT. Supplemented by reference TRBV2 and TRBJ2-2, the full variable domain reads EPEVTQTPSHQVTQMGQEVILRCVPISNHLYFYWYRQILGQKVEFLVSFYNNEISEKSEIFDDQFSVERPDGSNFTLKIRSTKLEDSAMYFCASSGSAGVAGELFFGEGSRLTVL.

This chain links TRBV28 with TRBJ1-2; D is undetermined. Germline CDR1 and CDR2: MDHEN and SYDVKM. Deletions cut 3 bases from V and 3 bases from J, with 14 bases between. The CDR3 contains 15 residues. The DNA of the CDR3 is TGTGCCAGCAGTTTGGGCGGAGGGAGGGACTATGGCTACACCTTC. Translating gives CASSLGGGRDYGYTF.

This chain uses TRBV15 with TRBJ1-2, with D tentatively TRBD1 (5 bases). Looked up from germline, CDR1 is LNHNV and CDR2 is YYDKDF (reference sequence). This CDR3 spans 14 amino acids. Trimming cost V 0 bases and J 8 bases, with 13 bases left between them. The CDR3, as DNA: TGTGCCACCAGCAGAGATATCCAGGGAGGCGGCTACACCTTC. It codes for CATSRDIQGGGYTF.

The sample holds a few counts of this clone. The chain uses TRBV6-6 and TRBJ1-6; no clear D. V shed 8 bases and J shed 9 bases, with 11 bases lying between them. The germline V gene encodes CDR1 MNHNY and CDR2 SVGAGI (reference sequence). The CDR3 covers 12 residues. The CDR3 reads CASSDGISPLHF. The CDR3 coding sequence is TGTGCCAGCTCCGACGGGATTTCACCCCTCCACTTT.

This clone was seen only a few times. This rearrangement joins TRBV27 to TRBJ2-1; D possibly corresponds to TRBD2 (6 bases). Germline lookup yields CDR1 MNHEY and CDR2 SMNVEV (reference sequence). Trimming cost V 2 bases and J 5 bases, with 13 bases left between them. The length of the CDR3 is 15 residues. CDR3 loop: CASSLAASAHNEQFF. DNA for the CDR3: TGTGCCAGCAGTTTAGCGGCTAGCGCGCACAATGAGCAGTTCTTC.

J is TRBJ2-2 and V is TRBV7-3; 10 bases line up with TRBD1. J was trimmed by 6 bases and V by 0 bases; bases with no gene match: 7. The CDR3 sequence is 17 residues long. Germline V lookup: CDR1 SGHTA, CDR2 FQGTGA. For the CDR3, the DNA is TGTGCCAGCAGCTTAACGAGGGACAGGGGAACCGCCGGGGAGCTGTTTTTT. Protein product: CASSLTRDRGTAGELFF.

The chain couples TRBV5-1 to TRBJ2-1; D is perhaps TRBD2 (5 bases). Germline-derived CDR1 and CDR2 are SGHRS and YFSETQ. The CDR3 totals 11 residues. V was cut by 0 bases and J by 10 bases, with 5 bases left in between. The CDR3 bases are TGCGCCAGCAGCTTGGGGAGGGAGCAGTTCTTC. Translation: CASSLGREQFF. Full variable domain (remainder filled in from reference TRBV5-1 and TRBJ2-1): KAGVTQTPRYLIKTRGQQVTLSCSPISGHRSVSWYQQTPGQGLQFLFEYFSETQRNKGNFPGRFSGRQFSNSRSEMNVSTLELGDSALYLCASSLGREQFFGPGTRLTVL.

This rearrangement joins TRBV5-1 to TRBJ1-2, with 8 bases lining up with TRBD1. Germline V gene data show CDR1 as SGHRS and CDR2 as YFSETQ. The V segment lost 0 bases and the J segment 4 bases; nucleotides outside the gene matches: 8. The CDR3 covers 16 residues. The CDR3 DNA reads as TGCGCCAGCAGCTTGGACGGACAGGGACGTAGCTATGGCTACACCTTC. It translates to CASSLDGQGRSYGYTF.

CDR3 residues: CASSPRSPREEKLFF. The CDR3, as DNA: TGTGCCAGCAGCCCGCGGTCCCCCAGAGAGGAAAAACTGTTTTTT. The chain uses TRBV11-2 and TRBJ1-4; D is unclear. The germline V gene encodes CDR1 SGHAT and CDR2 FQNNGV. The germline V and J ends were trimmed by 5 bases and 8 bases, with 18 bases remaining between them. The CDR3 sequence is 15 residues long.

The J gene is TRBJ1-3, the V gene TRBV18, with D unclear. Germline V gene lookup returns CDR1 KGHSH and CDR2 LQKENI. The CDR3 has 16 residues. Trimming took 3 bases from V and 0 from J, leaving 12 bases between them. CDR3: CASSPGERSSGNTIYF. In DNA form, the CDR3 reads TGTGCCAGCTCACCTGGTGAGAGGAGCTCTGGAAACACCATATATTTT.

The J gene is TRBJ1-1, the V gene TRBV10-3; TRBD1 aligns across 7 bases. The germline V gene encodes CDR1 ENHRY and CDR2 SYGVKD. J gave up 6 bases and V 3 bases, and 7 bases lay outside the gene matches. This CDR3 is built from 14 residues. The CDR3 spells CAISERQGSSEAFF. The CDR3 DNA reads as TGTGCCATCAGTGAAAGACAGGGCAGTTCTGAAGCTTTCTTT.